This entry features one T cell receptor beta chain sequence. V lost 2 bases and J 5 bases, leaving 5 bases between the germline ends. The germline V gene encodes CDR1 MDHEN and CDR2 SYDVKM. There are 12 residues in the CDR3. PBMCs served as the source from which CD4+ and CD8+ T cells were sorted. This record belongs to a study of CD8+ T cells in alopecia areata. Extracted RNA was reverse transcribed into cDNA, the sequencing template. The data were produced by immunoSEQ multiplex PCR, yet TCRdb's version contains in-frame clones alone and is incomplete. Here the sample spans 100,000 to 150,000 clones, more than 30% being singletons.

The TCR comes from a human donor with alopecia areata. The sequencing input was CD4+ T cells sorted from blood. The chain combines TRBV28 with TRBJ2-3; no firm D call. The CDR3 loop is CASSLRKDTQYF. CDR3 DNA: TGTGCCAGCAGTTTACGTAAAGATACGCAGTATTTT.